This passage covers 29 T cell receptor beta chains from one sample sequenced in a study of blood T cell repertoires in COVID-19. Libraries were prepared by immunoSEQ multiplex PCR; TCRdb keeps only in-frame clonotypes and omits some of them. The sample shows around 150,000 clones, over 70% of them seen only once. The sequenced sample was PBMCs or T cells enriched from blood (not recorded which). The receptor source for this set is a man aged 45 to 65 who had recovered from COVID-19.

The V gene is TRBV27, the J gene TRBJ2-7; D is possibly TRBD1 (6 bases). The CDR3 is 14 residues long. The germline gives CDR1 MNHEY, CDR2 SMNVEV (reference sequence). Trimming stripped 5 bases from V and 0 bases from J, with 11 bases between. The chain's CDR3 is CASSVTGPSYEQYF. The CDR3 coding sequence is TGTGCCAGCAGTGTTACAGGGCCCTCCTACGAGCAGTACTTC.

The chain combines TRBV5-4 with TRBJ1-6, with D hard to call. This CDR3 has 16 amino acids. Germline CDR1 reads SGHNT; CDR2 reads YYREEE (reference sequence). The V end was cut by 2 bases, the J end by 0 bases, with 9 bases between. CDR3 protein: CASSFGGSSYNSPLHF. Here the CDR3 DNA reads TGTGCCAGCAGCTTCGGCGGGAGCTCCTATAATTCACCCCTCCACTTT.

With respect to this clone: Other DNA sequences of this sample code for an identical CDR3. The chain joins TRBV6-5 to TRBJ2-1; TRBD2 matches 11 bases. Losses at the gene ends were 6 bases for V and 7 bases for J; bases not matched to a gene: 8. Germline CDR1 reads MNHEY; CDR2 reads SVGAGI. The length of the CDR3 is 15 residues. CDR3 amino acids: CASSSRLAGNNEQFF. The CDR3 DNA reads as TGTGCCAGCAGCTCTAGACTAGCGGGGAATAATGAGCAGTTCTTC.

The chain couples TRBV20-1 to TRBJ2-7, with no clear D. Trimming cost V 6 bases and J 11 bases, with 17 bases left between them. CDR1 is DFQATT, CDR2 SNEGSKA, per germline (reference sequence). This CDR3 region has 11 residues. This CDR3 reads CSAEAAPGEYF. For the CDR3, the DNA is TGCAGTGCCGAGGCGGCCCCTGGTGAGTACTTC.

The sample holds one count of this clone. The chain has TRBV19 and TRBJ1-5; TRBD1 agrees at 8 bases. The germline CDR1 and CDR2 sequences are LNHDA and SQIVND (reference sequence). V trimming: 4 bases; J trimming: 1 base; junction bases outside the gene matches: 6. The length of the CDR3 is 16 residues. CDR3 residues: CASSTPGGKSNQPQHF. CDR3 nucleotide sequence: TGTGCCAGTAGTACGCCAGGGGGCAAGAGCAATCAGCCCCAGCATTTT.

This sequence joins TRBV28 and TRBJ1-5; no definite D call. The germline gives CDR1 MDHEN, CDR2 SYDVKM. V lost 4 bases, J lost 5 bases, and 12 bases lay in between. The CDR3 is made up of 14 amino acids. Here the CDR3 reads CASSSEVSDQPQHF. DNA of the CDR3: TGTGCCAGCAGTTCTGAAGTATCGGATCAGCCCCAGCATTTT. The full variable domain, with the rest looked up from reference TRBV28 and TRBJ1-5, is DVKVTQSSRYLVKRTGEKVFLECVQDMDHENMFWYRQDPGLGLRLIYFSYDVKMKEKGDIPEGYSVSREKKERFSLILESASTNQTSMYLCASSSEVSDQPQHFGDGTRLSIL.

The chain couples TRBV19 to TRBJ2-1, with 7 positions matching TRBD2. CDR1 and CDR2 from the germline V gene are LNHDA and SQIVND (reference sequence). There are 14 residues in the CDR3. The trim removed 8 bases at V and 6 bases at J, leaving 10 bases unmatched. CDR3 in DNA: TGTGCCAGTCGGGCTAGCGGAATCCCCAATGAGCAGTTCTTC. It codes for CASRASGIPNEQFF.

V is TRBV25-1 and J is TRBJ1-4, with 10 bases matching TRBD1. CDR1 is MGHDK, CDR2 SYGVNS, per germline. J was trimmed by 6 bases and V by 5 bases; bases with no gene match: 6. The CDR3 is 15 residues long. The CDR3 reads CASSPRQGAHEKLFF. The CDR3 DNA follows: TGTGCCAGCAGTCCCCGACAGGGGGCGCATGAAAAACTGTTTTTT.

This clone showed up just a few times. The gene calls are TRBV7-3 and TRBJ2-7; D call uncertain. With 1 base removed from V and 2 bases from J, the gap between germline ends came to 12 bases. Germline V gene sequence: CDR1 SGHTA, CDR2 FQGTGA. The CDR3 spans 15 residues. The CDR3 spells CASSLNAAPAYEQYF. DNA for the CDR3: TGTGCCAGCAGCTTAAATGCGGCACCAGCCTACGAGCAGTACTTC.

To note about this clone: The junction differs from germline at one of its ends, possibly a read error. CDR3 DNA: TGCGCCCGCAGCCGACAGGACCTCACAGATACGCAGTATTTT. This sequence encodes CARSRQDLTDTQYF. The chain links TRBV4-1 to TRBJ2-3; tentatively, D is TRBD1 (6 bases). The CDR3 spans 14 residues. Per germline, CDR1 MGHRA and CDR2 YSYEKL.

This clone has just a few counts. The V call is TRBV5-1, the J call TRBJ2-7, with TRBD1 matching 12 bases. CDR3 length: 18 residues. J gave up 2 bases and V 0 bases, and 9 bases lay outside the gene matches. Germline CDR1 and CDR2: SGHRS and YFSETQ. This CDR3 is CASSLAATGQGATYEQYF. The CDR3 DNA sequence: TGCGCCAGCAGCTTGGCTGCGACGGGACAGGGGGCGACCTACGAGCAGTACTTC.

The CDR3 DNA follows: TGTGCCAGCAGCGTGGTGGGGACTCGCACAGATACGCAGTATTTT. Translating it yields CASSVVGTRTDTQYF. The chain carries TRBV11-2 and TRBJ2-3, with D possibly TRBD2 on 6 matching bases. This CDR3 has 15 amino acids. Germline V gene data show CDR1 as SGHAT and CDR2 as FQNNGV. V was cut by 5 bases and J by 1 base, with 13 bases left in between.

The genes are TRBV13 and TRBJ1-6; 8 nucleotides align to TRBD1. With V trimmed by 0 bases and J by 7 bases, 5 bases remained unmatched. The CDR3 has 16 amino acids. Per the germline V gene, CDR1 is PRHDT and CDR2 is FYEKMQ (reference sequence). In DNA, the CDR3 is TGTGCCAGCAGCTTAGGCGGGACAGGAGGAAATTCACCCCTCCACTTT. Its protein product is CASSLGGTGGNSPLHF.

The DNA of the CDR3 is TGTGCCAGCAGCTCTGTCGGGGGGACAGGGGAAGGGTACGAGCAGTACTTC. The encoded protein is CASSSVGGTGEGYEQYF. The chain combines TRBV5-4 with TRBJ2-7; 10 positions match TRBD1. The CDR3 runs to 17 residues. V gave up 3 bases and J gave up 4 bases; unmatched junction bases: 13. Germline-derived CDR1 and CDR2 are SGHNT and YYREEE (reference sequence).

CDR3 coding DNA: TGTGCCAGCAGTGTCCAGGTTTCAGATACGCAGTATTTT. It encodes CASSVQVSDTQYF. The chain recombines TRBV6-4 with TRBJ2-3; D is unclear. V was clipped by 4 bases and J by 4 bases, with 9 bases between them. CDR3 length: 13 residues. Germline CDR1 and CDR2: MRHNA and SNTAGT.

The chain couples TRBV5-1 to TRBJ2-2; D is uncertain. The V end was cut by 4 bases, the J end by 1 base, with 5 bases between. CDR3 size: 13 residues. Germline CDR1 reads SGHRS; CDR2 reads YFSETQ. The CDR3 sequence is CASSAQNTGELFF. DNA for the CDR3: TGCGCCAGCAGCGCGCAGAACACCGGGGAGCTGTTTTTT.

This sequence joins TRBV14 and TRBJ1-1; D is unresolved. The V gene's germline CDR1 is SGHDN and CDR2 FVKESK. The germline V and J ends were trimmed by 0 bases and 9 bases, with 11 bases remaining between them. There are 13 residues in the CDR3. CDR3 region: CASSQDSLGQAFF. CDR3 in DNA: TGTGCCAGCAGCCAAGATTCTCTGGGCCAAGCTTTCTTT.

V is TRBV5-4 and J is TRBJ2-1; TRBD2 matches at 8 bases. Germline V gives CDR1 SGHNT, CDR2 YYREEE (reference sequence). The length of the CDR3 is 15 residues. V lost 4 bases to trimming and J lost 9 bases; unmatched junction nucleotides: 12. DNA for the CDR3: TGTGCCAGCAGCCCCGAGCGGCGGCGGGAGGCTGAGCAGTTCTTC. Translating gives CASSPERRREAEQFF.

The chain recombines TRBV12-3 or TRBV12-4 with TRBJ1-3, with D tentatively TRBD1 (5 bases). The V end was cut by 7 bases, the J end by 3 bases, with 10 bases between. The CDR3 runs to 13 residues. Here the CDR3 DNA reads TGTGCCAGCACCCCAGGGATTGGAAACACCATATATTTT. It yields the protein CASTPGIGNTIYF.

The chain combines TRBV2 with TRBJ1-2; the match to TRBD1 covers 8 bases. After removal of 7 bases from V and 3 bases from J, the junction contained 7 bases not matched to a gene. Germline V CDR1 and CDR2: SNHLY, FYNNEI. The CDR3 has 14 residues. The CDR3 nucleotides read TGTGCCAGCACTTTAACAGGGGGTGACTATGGCTACACCTTC. This translates into CASTLTGGDYGYTF.

CDR3 nucleotide sequence: TGTGCCAGCAGCCCAACCTTAGACAATGAGCAGTTCTTC. Translation gives CASSPTLDNEQFF. The rearrangement links TRBV7-3 to TRBJ2-1, with no clear D. The CDR3 is 13 residues long. From germline, CDR1 is SGHTA and CDR2 FQGTGA. Trimming took off 5 bases at V and 5 bases at J, with 10 bases between the two ends.

The chain employs TRBV10-3 and TRBJ2-3, with 9 bases fitting TRBD2. Per the germline V gene, CDR1 is ENHRY and CDR2 is SYGVKD. The CDR3 is made up of 14 amino acids. Trimming at V came to 6 bases and at J to 1 base, leaving 2 bases not matched to a gene. Here the CDR3 DNA reads TGTGCCATCAGATTAGCGGGAGGCACAGATACGCAGTATTTT. As protein: CAIRLAGGTDTQYF.

The J gene is TRBJ2-7, the V gene TRBV4-1; TRBD2 matches at 14 bases. V shed 5 bases and J 9 bases; nucleotides not matched to a gene: 21. The CDR3 is 19 amino acids. Germline V gene sequence: CDR1 MGHRA, CDR2 YSYEKL. CDR3 nucleotide sequence: TGCGCCAGCAGCTCTTCACCCCCGACTAGCGGGGGGGATAATATGGTGCAGTACTTC. Encoded protein: CASSSSPPTSGGDNMVQYF.

With regard to this clone: The sample carries other DNA sequences with the same CDR3. V gene TRBV18 combines with J gene TRBJ2-7; TRBD2 aligns across 10 bases. There are 16 residues in the CDR3. Germline CDR1 is KGHSH and CDR2 is LQKENI. Trimming took 0 bases from V and 1 from J; bases not matched to a gene: 3. The CDR3 region has the DNA TGTGCCAGCTCACCACCGGCTAGCGGGGGATCCTACGAGCAGTACTTC. Its translation is CASSPPASGGSYEQYF.

This chain uses TRBV5-4 with TRBJ2-7; TRBD1 matches 7 bases. From germline, CDR1 is SGHNT and CDR2 YYREEE (reference sequence). The trim removed 3 bases at V and 2 bases at J, leaving 14 bases unmatched. This CDR3 comprises 17 residues. The CDR3 sequence is CASSSAPGQTITYEQYF. CDR3 coding DNA: TGTGCCAGCAGCTCGGCACCGGGACAGACCATAACCTACGAGCAGTACTTC.

This sequence joins TRBV3-1 (or the pseudogene TRBV3-2) and TRBJ2-7; 10 bases are shared with TRBD1. This CDR3 contains 17 residues. J was trimmed by 6 bases and V by 2 bases; bases with no gene match: 13. Germline V CDR1 and CDR2: LGHDT, YNNKEL (reference sequence). CDR3 sequence: CASSQTRMRTGGSEQYF. CDR3 coding DNA: TGTGCCAGCAGCCAAACCCGTATGCGGACAGGGGGTTCCGAGCAGTACTTC.

The chain uses TRBV10-1 and TRBJ2-7; no definite D call. The CDR3 runs 11 residues. V dropped 7 bases and J dropped 3 bases, with 7 bases sitting between them. Germline values: CDR1 WNHNN, CDR2 SYGVQD (reference sequence). This CDR3 reads CASTARYEQYF. CDR3 in DNA: TGCGCCAGCACCGCGCGCTACGAGCAGTACTTC.

In its sample, this clone was seen once. J is TRBJ1-2 and V is TRBV7-3; no reliable D call. This CDR3 is 16 amino acids long. Germline assignment: CDR1 SGHTA and CDR2 FQGTGA. Trimming took off 2 bases at V and 0 bases at J, with 13 bases between the two ends. CDR3 protein: CASSLDPGTANYGYTF. The CDR3, as DNA: TGTGCCAGCAGCTTAGATCCGGGAACCGCTAACTATGGCTACACCTTC.

This clone was seen once. The V call is TRBV24-1, the J call TRBJ1-2, with 7 bases that match TRBD1. V shed 4 bases and J 8 bases; nucleotides not matched to a gene: 12. CDR3 length equals 15 residues. The germline CDR1 and CDR2 sequences are KGHDR and SFDVKD. The CDR3 DNA reads as TGTGCCACCAGTGACCCGGGACAGCCGGCGGGCGGCTACACCTTC. Its translation: CATSDPGQPAGGYTF.